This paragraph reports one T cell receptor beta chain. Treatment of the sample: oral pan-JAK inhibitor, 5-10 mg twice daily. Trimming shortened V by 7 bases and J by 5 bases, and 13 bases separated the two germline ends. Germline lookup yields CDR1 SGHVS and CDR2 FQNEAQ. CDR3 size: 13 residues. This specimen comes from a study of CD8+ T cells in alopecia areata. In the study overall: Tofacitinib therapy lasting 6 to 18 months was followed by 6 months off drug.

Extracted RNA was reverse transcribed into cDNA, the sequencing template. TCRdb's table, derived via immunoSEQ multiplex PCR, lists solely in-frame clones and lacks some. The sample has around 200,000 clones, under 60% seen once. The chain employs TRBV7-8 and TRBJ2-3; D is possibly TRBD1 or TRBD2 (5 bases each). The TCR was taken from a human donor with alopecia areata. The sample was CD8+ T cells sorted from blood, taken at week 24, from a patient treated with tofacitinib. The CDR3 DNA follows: TGTGCCAGCACTGAGGGGTGGCAAGATACGCAGTATTTT. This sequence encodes CASTEGWQDTQYF.